The clone carrying this TCR beta chain has only one observation. The target antigen is unknown. These data come from a study of chemoradiotherapy in HPV16-positive cancers. Study-wide findings and caveats: Candidate HPV-specific clones and E7-related TCR motifs grew in tumor during treatment. For HPV16-positive patients, expanding HPV-responsive T cells associated with longer recurrence-free survival.

Germline V gene sequence: CDR1 SNHLY, CDR2 FYNNEI. This CDR3 region has 12 residues. V dropped 3 bases and J dropped 7 bases, with 7 bases sitting between them. Method: immunoSEQ multiplex PCR; TCRdb's copy keeps in-frame clones and lacks some. The repertoire includes about 12,000 clones, roughly nine tenths of them detected once, and 2.8% sits in the top ten. The J gene is TRBJ2-1, the V gene TRBV2; D may correspond to TRBD1 or TRBD2 (5 bases each). The receptor was derived from a human donor with HPV-associated anogenital cancer. Here the sequenced sample was blood, taken from a patient who underwent chemoradiotherapy. This chain's CDR3 is CASSDWGNEQFF. The CDR3 DNA reads TGTGCCAGCAGTGATTGGGGGAATGAGCAGTTCTTC.